This T cell receptor beta chain came from a study of T cell clonotyping in hematopoietic cell transplantation. The protocol was immunoSEQ multiplex PCR, while the TCRdb copy is restricted to in-frame clones and leaves out a portion. This repertoire shows 6,800 or so clones, 88% found once; its top ten account for around 7.1%. The CDR3 runs to 13 residues. The V end was cut by 2 bases, the J end by 7 bases, with 12 bases between. Germline V gene data show CDR1 as SGHNT and CDR2 as YYREEE (reference sequence). Time point of the sample: recipient sample about 28 days before transplant, after cytoreduction. Blood collection times were about day -28 and days 30, 100, 180 posttransplant. Findings and limits, study-wide: Graft donor and pretransplant recipient Inverse Simpson Index values predicted broader posttransplant TCR diversity.

Details on this clone: Its target is unknown.

The chain carries TRBV5-4 and TRBJ1-2; a possible D gene is TRBD1 (5 bases). This receptor was identified in a man between 60 and 70 years old with acute myeloid leukemia. Some clones in this sample may be carry-over from other donors' samples. Specimen: peripheral blood mononuclear cells, collected before stem cell transplant. The CDR3 protein is CASSFQGSGGYTF. CDR3 DNA: TGTGCCAGCAGCTTTCAGGGCTCGGGTGGCTACACCTTC.